The TCR beta chain under discussion was sequenced for a study of CD8 T cells in ankylosing spondylitis. V was pared by 2 bases and J by 5 bases, with 18 bases between. The CDR3 has 16 residues. The germline gives CDR1 MNHEY, CDR2 SVGEGT. This clonotype was counted at least ten times. Its matching antigen is unknown. Study results and caveats: Past research had described some motif variants in reactive arthritis synovial fluid and blood. Ankylosing spondylitis blood appeared to be characterized by a TCR beta motif of roughly eight highly homologous variants. Within matched ankylosing spondylitis synovial fluid, disease-linked clones were reportedly significantly enriched.

Quantitative 5'-RACE was performed with molecular barcodes, and it yielded the TCR beta libraries. One entry per CDR3 protein, called by TCRdb with MiXCR from the 5' RACE reads. The data show 30,000 to 45,000 distinct CDR3 sequences, with 11% seen just once and around 21% held by the top ten. The clonotype originates from a male donor with ankylosing spondylitis. V and J are TRBV6-2 or TRBV6-3 and TRBJ1-1, with D unresolved. Sequenced: synovial fluid, either unsorted or a sorted T cell fraction (not recorded which). The CDR3 region is CASSYDPLPMRTEAFF. Written as DNA, the CDR3 is TGTGCCAGCAGTTACGACCCCCTACCGATGAGGACTGAAGCTTTCTTT.